This record concerns one T cell receptor beta chain sequence. Treatment noted: oral pan-JAK inhibitor, 5-10 mg twice daily. Extracted from the samples, RNA was reverse transcribed into cDNA to serve as the sequencing template. TCRdb's copy holds only in-frame clones and misses some; the assay was immunoSEQ multiplex PCR. The sample contains more than 150,000 clones, 55% to 70% of which appear only once. The sample belongs to a study of CD8+ T cells in alopecia areata. V was shortened by 7 bases and J by 2 bases, with 12 bases between the two germline ends. The CDR3 length is 12 residues. Germline lookup yields CDR1 SQVTM and CDR2 ANQGSEA.

This rearrangement joins TRBV29-1 to TRBJ2-7, with D perhaps TRBD1 (5 bases). This sample comprised CD4+ T cells sorted from blood, obtained at week 4, from a patient treated with tofacitinib. The sequence derives from a human donor with alopecia areata. This chain's CDR3 is CSASRATYEQYF. The DNA for the CDR3 is TGCAGCGCGTCCAGGGCGACCTACGAGCAGTACTTC.